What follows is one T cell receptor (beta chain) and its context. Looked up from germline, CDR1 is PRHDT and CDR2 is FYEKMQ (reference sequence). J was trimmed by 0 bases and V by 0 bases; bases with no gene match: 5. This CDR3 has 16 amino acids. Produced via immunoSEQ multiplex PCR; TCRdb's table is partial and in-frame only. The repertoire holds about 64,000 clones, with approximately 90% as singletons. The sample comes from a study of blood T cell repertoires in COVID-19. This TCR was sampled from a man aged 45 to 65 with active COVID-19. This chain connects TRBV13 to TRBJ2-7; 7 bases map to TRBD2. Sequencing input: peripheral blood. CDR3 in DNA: TGTGCCAGCAGCTTAGGCCCGGGGGGAATCTCCTACGAGCAGTACTTC. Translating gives CASSLGPGGISYEQYF. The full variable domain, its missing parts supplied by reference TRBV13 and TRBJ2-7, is AAGVIQSPRHLIKEKRETATLKCYPIPRHDTVYWYQQGPGQDPQFLISFYEKMQSDKGSIPDRFSAQQFSDYHSELNMSSLELGDSALYFCASSLGPGGISYEQYFGPGTRLTVT.